This T cell receptor (beta chain) stems from a study of T cells in Graves' hyperthyroidism and ophthalmopathy. Amplification of TCR beta CDR3 regions was performed using RNA transcripts as template. With the HTBI primer set, the TCR CDR3 went through a first round of RT-PCR. Each CDR3 protein gets one entry after TCRdb re-called the multiplex PCR reads with MiXCR. The sample contains about 560,000 distinct CDR3 sequences, roughly 17% of which appear only once. Study results and caveats: Blood samples included most of the expanded thyroid clonotypes exceeding 0.001.

Diagnoses used clinical symptoms, serum thyroxine and TRAb, thyroid ultrasound and orbital computed tomography. The authors took PBMCs from 9.5 to 10 ml fresh peripheral blood. CDR1 and CDR2 (germline): KGHSH, LQKENI. Trimming removed 8 bases at V and 9 bases at J, with 14 bases between. The CDR3 loop spans 11 amino acids. Concerning this clonotype: The antigen is unknown.

The rearrangement uses TRBV18 and TRBJ2-7, with D perhaps matching TRBD1 (6 bases). Sequencing was done on a sample of blood. The source is a young woman with Graves' hyperthyroidism. The CDR3 coding sequence is TGTGCCAGCACGGACAGTCATATGCAGTACTTC. Residues: CASTDSHMQYF.